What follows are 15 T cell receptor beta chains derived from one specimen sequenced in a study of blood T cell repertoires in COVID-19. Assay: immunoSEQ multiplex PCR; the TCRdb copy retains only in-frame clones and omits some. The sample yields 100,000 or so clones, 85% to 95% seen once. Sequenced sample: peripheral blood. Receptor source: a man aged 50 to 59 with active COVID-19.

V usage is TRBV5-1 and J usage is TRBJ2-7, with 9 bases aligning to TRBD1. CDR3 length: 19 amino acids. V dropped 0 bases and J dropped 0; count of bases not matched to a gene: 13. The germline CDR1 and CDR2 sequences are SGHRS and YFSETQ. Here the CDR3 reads CASSLVPIRTGADSYEQYF. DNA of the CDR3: TGCGCCAGCAGCTTGGTCCCCATCCGGACAGGGGCCGACTCCTACGAGCAGTACTTC.

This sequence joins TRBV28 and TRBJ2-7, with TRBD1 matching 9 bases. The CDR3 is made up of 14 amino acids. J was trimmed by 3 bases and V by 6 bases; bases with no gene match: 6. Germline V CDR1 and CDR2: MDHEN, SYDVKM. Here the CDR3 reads CASRPTGGNYEQYF. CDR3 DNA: TGTGCCAGCAGACCCACAGGGGGCAACTACGAGCAGTACTTC.

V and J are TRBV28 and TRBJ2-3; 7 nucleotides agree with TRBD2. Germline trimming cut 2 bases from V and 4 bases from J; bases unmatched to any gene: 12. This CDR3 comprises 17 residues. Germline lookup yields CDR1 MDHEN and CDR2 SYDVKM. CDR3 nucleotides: TGTGCCAGCAGTTTAAACAAAGGACTAGGGCGTTCAGATACGCAGTATTTT. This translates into CASSLNKGLGRSDTQYF. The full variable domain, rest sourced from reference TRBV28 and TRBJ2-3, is DVKVTQSSRYLVKRTGEKVFLECVQDMDHENMFWYRQDPGLGLRLIYFSYDVKMKEKGDIPEGYSVSREKKERFSLILESASTNQTSMYLCASSLNKGLGRSDTQYFGPGTRLTVL.

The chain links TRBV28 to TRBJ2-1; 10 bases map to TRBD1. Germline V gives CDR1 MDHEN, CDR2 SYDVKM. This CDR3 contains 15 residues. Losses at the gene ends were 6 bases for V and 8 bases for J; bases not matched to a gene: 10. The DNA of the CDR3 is TGTGCCAGCAGCGATCCGGGACAGGGGTTAGATGAGCAGTTCTTC. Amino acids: CASSDPGQGLDEQFF. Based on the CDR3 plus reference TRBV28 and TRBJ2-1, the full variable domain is DVKVTQSSRYLVKRTGEKVFLECVQDMDHENMFWYRQDPGLGLRLIYFSYDVKMKEKGDIPEGYSVSREKKERFSLILESASTNQTSMYLCASSDPGQGLDEQFFGPGTRLTVL.

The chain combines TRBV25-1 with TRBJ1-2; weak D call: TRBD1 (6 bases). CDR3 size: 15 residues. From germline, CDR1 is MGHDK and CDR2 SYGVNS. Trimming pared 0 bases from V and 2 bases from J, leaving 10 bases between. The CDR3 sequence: CASSEYRDTNYGYTF. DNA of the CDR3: TGTGCCAGCAGTGAATATAGGGACACCAACTATGGCTACACCTTC.

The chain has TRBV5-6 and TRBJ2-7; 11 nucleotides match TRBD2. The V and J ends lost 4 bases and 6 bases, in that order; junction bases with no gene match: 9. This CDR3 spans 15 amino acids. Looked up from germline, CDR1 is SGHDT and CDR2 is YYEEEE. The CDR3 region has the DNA TGTGCCAGCAGCCCCACGGGGCTAGCGGGGGGCGAGCAGTACTTC. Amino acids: CASSPTGLAGGEQYF.

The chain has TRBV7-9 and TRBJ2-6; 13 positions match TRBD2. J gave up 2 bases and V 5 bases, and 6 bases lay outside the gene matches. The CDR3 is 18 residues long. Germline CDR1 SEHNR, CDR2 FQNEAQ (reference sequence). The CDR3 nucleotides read TGTGCCAGCAGCGGGCGGACTAGCGGGAGAACTGGGGCCAACGTCCTGACTTTC. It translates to CASSGRTSGRTGANVLTF.

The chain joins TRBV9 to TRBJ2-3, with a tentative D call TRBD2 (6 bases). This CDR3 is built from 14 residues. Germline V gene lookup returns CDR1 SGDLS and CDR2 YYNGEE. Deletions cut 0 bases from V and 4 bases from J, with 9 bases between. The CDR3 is CASSVAGESDTQYF. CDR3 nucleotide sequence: TGTGCCAGCAGCGTAGCGGGAGAATCAGATACGCAGTATTTT. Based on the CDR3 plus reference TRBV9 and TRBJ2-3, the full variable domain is DSGVTQTPKHLITATGQRVTLRCSPRSGDLSVYWYQQSLDQGLQFLIQYYNGEERAKGNILERFSAQQFPDLHSELNLSSLELGDSALYFCASSVAGESDTQYFGPGTRLTVL.

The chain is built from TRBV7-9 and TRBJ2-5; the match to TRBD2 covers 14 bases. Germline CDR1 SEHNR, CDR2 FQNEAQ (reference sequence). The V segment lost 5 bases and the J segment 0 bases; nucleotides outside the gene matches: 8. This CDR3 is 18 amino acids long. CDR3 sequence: CASSPRLAGGPYQETQYF. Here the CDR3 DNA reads TGTGCCAGCAGCCCACGACTAGCGGGAGGGCCGTACCAAGAGACCCAGTACTTC.

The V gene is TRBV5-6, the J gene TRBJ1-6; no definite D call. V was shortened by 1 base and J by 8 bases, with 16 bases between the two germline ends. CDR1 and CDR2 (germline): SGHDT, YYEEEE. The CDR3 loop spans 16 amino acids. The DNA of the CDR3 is TGTGCCAGCAGCTTGAATGGTGCAGGTCGACATTCACCCCTCCACTTT. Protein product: CASSLNGAGRHSPLHF.

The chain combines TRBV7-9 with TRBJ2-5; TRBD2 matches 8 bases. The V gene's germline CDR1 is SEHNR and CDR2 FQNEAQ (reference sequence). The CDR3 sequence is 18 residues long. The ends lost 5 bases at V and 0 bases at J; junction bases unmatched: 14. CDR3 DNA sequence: TGTGCCAGCAGCCGTAGCGGGACCTTAAGATCGTACCAAGAGACCCAGTACTTC. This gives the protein CASSRSGTLRSYQETQYF. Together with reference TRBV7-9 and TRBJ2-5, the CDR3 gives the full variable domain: DTGVSQNPRHKITKRGQNVTFRCDPISEHNRLYWYRQTLGQGPEFLTYFQNEAQLEKSRLLSDRFSAERPKGSFSTLEIQRTEQGDSAMYLCASSRSGTLRSYQETQYFGPGTRLLVL.

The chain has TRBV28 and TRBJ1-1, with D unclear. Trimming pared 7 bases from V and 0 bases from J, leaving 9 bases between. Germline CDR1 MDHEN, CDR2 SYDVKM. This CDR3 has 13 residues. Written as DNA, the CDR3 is TGTGCCAGCACACCAGCGATGAACACTGAAGCTTTCTTT. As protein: CASTPAMNTEAFF.

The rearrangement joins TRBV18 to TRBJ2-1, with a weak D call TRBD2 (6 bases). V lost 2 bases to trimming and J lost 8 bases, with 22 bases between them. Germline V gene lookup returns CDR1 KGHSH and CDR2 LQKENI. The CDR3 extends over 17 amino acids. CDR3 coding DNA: TGTGCCAGCTCACCATATCGTAGCGGATCTCGAGGTGATGAGCAGTTCTTC. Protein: CASSPYRSGSRGDEQFF.

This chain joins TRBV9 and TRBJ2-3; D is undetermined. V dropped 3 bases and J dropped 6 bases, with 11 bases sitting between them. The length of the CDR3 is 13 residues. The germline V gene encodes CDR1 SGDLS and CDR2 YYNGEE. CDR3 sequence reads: CASSGRQVDTQYF. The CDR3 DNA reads TGTGCCAGCAGCGGTCGGCAGGTGGATACGCAGTATTTT.

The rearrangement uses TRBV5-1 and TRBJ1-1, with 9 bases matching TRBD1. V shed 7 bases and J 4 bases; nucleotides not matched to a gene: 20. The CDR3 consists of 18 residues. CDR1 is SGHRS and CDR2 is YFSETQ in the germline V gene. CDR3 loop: CASALRGPGQGVSTEAFF. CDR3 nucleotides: TGCGCCAGCGCACTAAGGGGGCCGGGACAGGGTGTAAGCACTGAAGCTTTCTTT.